The rows below give T cell receptor beta chains drawn from one sample of a study of cytomegalovirus exposure and HLA in healthy donors. Sequencing was performed with immunoSEQ multiplex PCR; in TCRdb, only in-frame clones are kept and a portion is missing. The repertoire has more than 100,000 clones, around 70% of them found once; the top ten carry over 3.5%. The source material was PBMCs. The receptors originated from a woman aged 40 to 55 in good health and CMV-seronegative. The CDR3 runs from the conserved cysteine through the conserved F or W. D genes are given only for firm matches. Rows give clone size only sometimes, using once, few, many, or a class for an expanded clone.

. TRBJ2-4 . TRBV30 TGTGCCTGGAGAGAGCAATTAGCCAAAAACATTCAGTACTTC CAWREQLAKNIQYF
. TRBJ1-1 TRBD1 TRBV10-3 TGCGCCATCAGGGACAGGGAAGGGGCTGAAGCTTTCTTT CAIRDREGAEAFF
once TRBJ2-1 TRBD1 TRBV11-3 TGTGCCAGCAGCTTAGGGCAGGGGGACAATGAGCAGTTCTTC CASSLGQGDNEQFF
. TRBJ1-6 . TRBV5-1 TGCGCCAGCAGCTTGGATCAGGTGGCCAATTCACCCCTCCACTTT CASSLDQVANSPLHF
few TRBJ1-6 . TRBV7-2 TGTGCCAGCAGCTTAGTGACAGGCGATTCACCCCTCCACTTT CASSLVTGDSPLHF
once TRBJ2-1 . TRBV19 TGTGCCAGTAGTAGCGGGGGCCCTACCTTTAATGAGCAGTTCTTC CASSSGGPTFNEQFF
. TRBJ2-5 TRBD1 TRBV19 TGTGCCAGTAGTATAAACAGGGGTTCAGAGACCCAGTACTTC CASSINRGSETQYF
. TRBJ1-2 . TRBV6-5 TGTGCCAGCAGTTATCGCTATGGCTACACCTTC CASSYRYGYTF
many TRBJ2-7 TRBD2 TRBV5-4 TGTGCCAGCAGCTCCCTGACTAGCGGGAGATACGAGCAGTACTTC CASSSLTSGRYEQYF
. TRBJ1-5 . TRBV5-1 TGCGCCAGCAGCTTGACAGACCCAAGCAATCAGCCCCAGCATTTT CASSLTDPSNQPQHF
once TRBJ2-5 TRBD2 TRBV28 TGTGCCAGCAGTACACTGGAAATTGGACTAGCGGTCCAAGAGACCCAGTACTTC CASSTLEIGLAVQETQYF
. TRBJ1-4 . TRBV5-6 TGTGCCAGCACCCCCTTTGGGGGGGATACTAATGAAAAACTGTTTTTT CASTPFGGDTNEKLFF
. TRBJ1-1 TRBD1 TRBV5-1 TGCGCCAGCAGCTTGGTTTTACAGGGGGCTGAAGCTTTCTTT CASSLVLQGAEAFF
. TRBJ1-2 TRBD1 TRBV12-5 TGTGCTAGTGGTTCCGGGACAGGGTCTTTGTATGGCTACACCTTC CASGSGTGSLYGYTF
. TRBJ2-3 TRBD2 TRBV6-4 TGTGCCAGCAGTGACGGGACTAGCGGGGGGGCAGATACGCAGTATTTT CASSDGTSGGADTQYF
. TRBJ1-1 TRBD1 TRBV18 TGTGCCAGCTCACCAAGGGGGCTCGATGCTTTCTTT CASSPRGLDAFF
. TRBJ1-6 TRBD1 TRBV18 TGTGCCAGCTCACCTCAGGGGGCGAGCTCCTATAATTCACCCCTCCACTTT CASSPQGASSYNSPLHF
. TRBJ2-3 . TRBV4-3 TGCGCCAGCAGCCAAGGGCTAGCCGGCACAGATACGCAGTATTTT CASSQGLAGTDTQYF
. TRBJ2-7 . TRBV11-2 TGTGCCAGCAGCTTAGAGCCCTCGGGAGAGCAGTACTTC CASSLEPSGEQYF
. TRBJ2-2 . TRBV9 TGTGCCAGCAGCGTAGCCCCGGACACCTACACCGGGGAGCTGTTTTTT CASSVAPDTYTGELFF
. TRBJ1-5 . TRBV30 TGTGCCTGGAGTCCGCGCGGGGATCAGCCCCAGCATTTT CAWSPRGDQPQHF
few TRBJ1-4 . TRBV30 TGTGCCTGGAGTGGAACGGGTGAAAAACTGTTTTTT CAWSGTGEKLFF
few TRBJ2-5 . TRBV19 TGTGCCAGTAGTATGGGCGTAGGGAGAGATAGAGGGGAGACCCAGTACTTC CASSMGVGRDRGETQYF
few TRBJ2-5 TRBD2 TRBV5-4 TGTGCCAGCAGCTTGGAGACTAGCGGGGCTGGGACCCAGTACTTC CASSLETSGAGTQYF
. TRBJ1-5 . TRBV7-2 TGTGCCAGCAGCTTAGCAACAGGGTCGGCTCAGCCCCAGCATTTT CASSLATGSAQPQHF
once TRBJ2-5 . TRBV4-2 TGTGCCAGCAGCCAAGAAGTAGCGGACCAAGAGACCCAGTACTTC CASSQEVADQETQYF
. TRBJ2-2 TRBD1 TRBV5-6 TGTGCCAGCAGCTGGGACAGGACCGGGGAGCTGTTTTTT CASSWDRTGELFF
. TRBJ2-5 . TRBV5-1 TGCGCCAGCTCCGGAGGGCAGAGAGAGACCCAGTACTTC CASSGGQRETQYF
. TRBJ2-5 TRBD2 TRBV5-4 TGTGCCAGCAGCGTTACTAGCGGGATATTGGGAGAGACCCAGTACTTC CASSVTSGILGETQYF
. TRBJ2-7 TRBD1 TRBV19 TGTGCCAGTAGTACGGGGCTAGGACAGGCTGGCTCCTACGAGCAGTACTTC CASSTGLGQAGSYEQYF
. TRBJ2-2 TRBD2 TRBV9 TGTGCCAGCAGCGTAGGAGGAAGCGGGGGGAGTGCCGGGGAGCTGTTTTTT CASSVGGSGGSAGELFF
once TRBJ2-3 TRBD2 TRBV10-3 TGTGCCATCGCTAGCGGGGATAGCACAGATACGCAGTATTTT CAIASGDSTDTQYF
. TRBJ2-7 . TRBV5-1 TGCGCCAGCAGCTTGGATCGCGTCGCCGAGCAGTACTTC CASSLDRVAEQYF
. TRBJ1-2 TRBD1 TRBV10-3 TGTGCCATCAGTGACAGGGGGAACTATGGCTACACCTTC CAISDRGNYGYTF
. TRBJ1-5 . TRBV6-1 TGTGCCAGCAGTGAATGGAGGCAGGGGATAACACATGCCCAGCATTTT CASSEWRQGITHAQHF
few TRBJ2-7 TRBD1 TRBV7-9 TGTGCCAGCAGCGGGGTCGTTTTAGGACAGGGGATGAACGAGCAGTACTTC CASSGVVLGQGMNEQYF
. TRBJ1-4 TRBD1 TRBV9 TGTGCCAGCAGCGGGAGACAGGGGGCTAATGAAAAACTGTTTTTT CASSGRQGANEKLFF
few TRBJ2-7 . TRBV27 TGTGCCAGCAGTTTATCGCGCTTCAGGTCCTACGAGCAGTACTTC CASSLSRFRSYEQYF
. TRBJ1-2 TRBD1 TRBV27 TGTGCCAGCAGACGGGACAGGGGGCTAGGTGGCTACACCTTC CASRRDRGLGGYTF
. TRBJ1-1 . TRBV5-6 TGTGCCAGCAGCTATAGGACACCCACTGAAGCTTTCTTT CASSYRTPTEAFF
. TRBJ2-3 . TRBV18 TGTGCCAGCTCACCATGGCGCCTGACGGGAGACATACCGGATACGCAGTATTTT CASSPWRLTGDIPDTQYF
once TRBJ2-2 TRBD1 TRBV19 TGTGCCAGTAGTAGGGGGACAGGGCGTGGGGAGCTGTTTTTT CASSRGTGRGELFF
. TRBJ1-5 TRBD1 TRBV19 TGTGCCACCCAAGGGGGACAGAGCAATCAGCCCCAGCATTTT CATQGGQSNQPQHF
. TRBJ1-1 . TRBV9 TGTGCCAGCAGCGTCCTTACAGGGCTCTCGGCCGCTGAACCTTTCTTT CASSVLTGLSAAEPFF
few TRBJ1-2 . TRBV9 TGTGCCAGCAGCGGGACATCTTATGGCTACACCTTC CASSGTSYGYTF
. TRBJ2-3 TRBD2 TRBV7-9 TGTGCCAGCAGCTTAGGGGGACTAGCGTGGCAGTATTTT CASSLGGLAWQYF
. TRBJ1-5 . TRBV21-1 TGTGCCAGCAGCAAAGATTGGGGACAGGGTCACGACAATCAGCCCCAGCATTTT CASSKDWGQGHDNQPQHF
. TRBJ2-2 . TRBV6-4 TGTGCCAGCAGTCTACAGGGATCGCAGGCGGGCGGGGAGCTGTTTTTT CASSLQGSQAGGELFF
. TRBJ2-7 . TRBV28 TGTGCCAGCAGGAATAGCGGGACAGGGCTCTTGCAGTACTTC CASRNSGTGLLQYF
. TRBJ2-2 TRBD1 TRBV6-1 TGTGCCAGCAAAAAGGGACAGGGGGACACCGGGGAGCTGTTTTTT CASKKGQGDTGELFF
once TRBJ1-1 . TRBV5-4 TGTGCCAGCAGCCGGGGACTCGACAGTTCGAGGGAAGCTTTCTTT CASSRGLDSSREAFF
. TRBJ1-5 TRBD1 TRBV7-2 TGTGCCAGCAGTGAGGACAGGGGGTGGGATCAGCCCCAGCATTTT CASSEDRGWDQPQHF
few TRBJ2-2 . TRBV7-9 TGTGCCAGCAGCTTGGGGGGGCCGAACACCGGGGAGCTGTTTTTT CASSLGGPNTGELFF
. TRBJ1-1 . TRBV5-4 TGTGCCAGCAGCCGCCCCCTCGGGGGGAACACTGAAGCTTTCTTT CASSRPLGGNTEAFF
. TRBJ2-5 TRBD1 TRBV14 TGTGCCAGCAGCAGTTCAACAGGGGCGGGCGAGACCCAGTACTTC CASSSSTGAGETQYF
. TRBJ1-2 . TRBV4-1 TGCGCCAGCAGCCAAGAACGAGGGGGATATGGCTACACCTTC CASSQERGGYGYTF
. TRBJ2-1 TRBD2 TRBV9 TGTGCCAGCAGCGAAAGACTAGCGGGGTGGAATGAGCAGTTCTTC CASSERLAGWNEQFF
once TRBJ2-7 TRBD1 TRBV30 TGTGCCTGGAGTATCCGACAGGGCTTGATCTACGAGCAGTACTTC CAWSIRQGLIYEQYF
. TRBJ2-1 TRBD2 TRBV7-3 TGTGCCAGCAGCAAAGGGGCGGGAGGGAGTTGGGAGCAGTTCTTC CASSKGAGGSWEQFF
. TRBJ2-2 . TRBV4-1 TGCGCCAGCAGCCAAGGGGAGTTCGCCGGGGAGCTGTTTTTT CASSQGEFAGELFF